This TCR beta chain was captured in a study of early T cells in non-severe SARS-CoV-2 infection. A single record per CDR3 protein comes from TCRdb applying MiXCR to the 5' RACE reads. The sample carries about 98,000 distinct CDR3 sequences, about 11% recorded once. V was clipped by 6 bases and J by 6 bases, with 12 bases between them. The CDR3 contains 12 residues. Germline assignment: CDR1 MNHNY and CDR2 SVGAGI (reference sequence). V usage is TRBV6-6 and J usage is TRBJ2-7; D unresolved. This TCR was sampled from an adult who was a healthcare worker with PCR-confirmed SARS-CoV-2 infection or an uninfected control (not recorded which). Material for sequencing was whole blood. The CDR3 coding sequence is TGTGCCAGCAGACCAAGTGTTAGCGAGCAGTACTTC. Translating gives CASRPSVSEQYF.